This passage covers 5 T cell receptor beta chains from one sample sequenced in a study of cytomegalovirus exposure and HLA in healthy donors. Both 60 Vbeta primers and 13 Jbeta primers went into the PCR. Only in-frame clones appear in the TCRdb table, and some are missing; sequencing was by immunoSEQ multiplex PCR. The data hold about 190,000 clones, with under 80% observed a single time. Sequenced input: PBMCs. Source of these receptors: a man aged 30 to 39 in good health and CMV-seropositive.

CDR3 in DNA: TGTGCCAGTAGTAGACAGGGGGCTATCTCTGGGGCCAACGTCCTGACTTTC. Protein sequence: CASSRQGAISGANVLTF. The chain links TRBV19 to TRBJ2-6; 10 bases line up with TRBD1. CDR1 and CDR2 (germline): LNHDA, SQIVND (reference sequence). This CDR3 spans 17 amino acids. Germline trimming cut 4 bases from V and 0 bases from J; bases unmatched to any gene: 3.

This chain uses TRBV2 with TRBJ1-6; tentative D call: TRBD1 (5 bases). The CDR3 is 14 residues long. The V gene lost 6 bases and the J gene lost 7 bases, with 13 bases spanning the gap. Germline values: CDR1 SNHLY, CDR2 FYNNEI. CDR3 in amino acids: CASSYGQENSPLHF. The CDR3 region has the DNA TGTGCCAGCAGCTACGGACAAGAAAATTCACCCCTCCACTTT.

The rearrangement uses TRBV2 and TRBJ2-6; D ambiguous. This CDR3 contains 14 residues. V lost 1 base to trimming and J lost 2 bases, with 3 bases between them. Germline V gene data show CDR1 as SNHLY and CDR2 as FYNNEI. The CDR3 bases are TGTGCCAGCAGTGAAGGTACTGGGGCCAACGTCCTGACTTTC. Its translation is CASSEGTGANVLTF. The complete variable domain, with remaining parts taken from reference TRBV2 and TRBJ2-6, reads EPEVTQTPSHQVTQMGQEVILRCVPISNHLYFYWYRQILGQKVEFLVSFYNNEISEKSEIFDDQFSVERPDGSNFTLKIRSTKLEDSAMYFCASSEGTGANVLTFGAGSRLTVL.

CDR3 DNA sequence: TGTGCCTGGGGGAGACAGGGCCATCAGCCCCAGCATTTT. Protein sequence: CAWGRQGHQPQHF. The chain combines TRBV30 with TRBJ1-5, with 7 bases that match TRBD1. There are 13 residues in the CDR3. V lost 5 bases, J lost 5 bases, and 6 bases stayed unmatched. Germline loops: CDR1 GTSNPN, CDR2 SVGIG (reference sequence).

Remarks on this clone: The junction and the germline gene differ at one end; a read error may be behind it. J is TRBJ2-5 and V is TRBV7-7; a possible D gene is TRBD2 (5 bases). The CDR3 spans 13 residues. The germline V gene has CDR1 SSHAT and CDR2 FNYEAQ (reference sequence). Here the CDR3 DNA reads TGTGCTAGCAGCTTAGCGTTATTAGAGACCCAGTACTTC. This sequence encodes CASSLALLETQYF. Drawing the rest from reference TRBV7-7 and TRBJ2-5, the complete variable domain is GAGVSQSPRYKVTKRGQDVTLRCDPISSHATLYWYQQALGQGPEFLTYFNYEAQPDKSGLPSDRFSAERPEGSISTLTIQRTEQRDSAMYRCASSLALLETQYFGPGTRLLVL.